This TCR beta chain was identified in a study of blood T cells in healthy people across ages. Overall study context: About one barcoded TCR beta cDNA was captured per two T cells. Study-wide results and caveats: Per million T cells, TCR beta diversity dropped about linearly as age rose. The unsorted PBMCs prevented any conclusive comparison of naive versus antigen-experienced cells.

This CDR3 contains 14 residues. Per germline, CDR1 SGHKS and CDR2 YYEKEE (reference sequence). A sample-barcoded 5' primer and a J-beta primer mix were used in a second PCR of about 7 to 12 cycles. One entry per CDR3 protein, called by TCRdb with MiXCR from the 5' RACE reads. The repertoire holds fewer than 950,000 distinct CDR3 sequences, with roughly 34% as singletons. The amount of total RNA extracted per sample was at least 5 micrograms. Worth noting for this clonotype: Its specificity is not known. A much larger clone lies a single base off, so this may be a read error.

The V and J genes are TRBV5-5 and TRBJ2-4; D is perhaps TRBD2 (6 bases). With the DNA end fitting TRBJ2-7 better, the J assignment may be wrong. The sequenced material came from blood. This clonotype was sampled from a man younger than 35 in good health. CDR3: CACSLVGGAYEQYF. CDR3 nucleotide sequence: TGTGCCTGCAGCTTGGTCGGAGGGGCCTACGAGCAGTACTTC.